This T cell receptor beta chain was sequenced during a study of T cell repertoires in cytomegalovirus infection. Study-wide findings and caveats: CMV carriers having the relevant HLA were flagged by cumulative public TCR beta family frequency.

Germline assignment: CDR1 SGHTA and CDR2 FQGNSA. This CDR3 is 13 amino acids long. The V gene lost 3 bases and the J gene lost 4 bases, with 4 bases spanning the gap. This clonotype was recorded many times. Its antigen remains unidentified. TCRdb itself ran the reads through MiXCR, one entry per CDR3 protein. In the table there are 50,000 or so distinct CDR3 sequences, 20% of which are singletons. The source material was PBMCs, sequenced either directly or after in vitro stimulation (not recorded which). This sequence was found in a human donor in good health (CMV status not recorded). Some clones in this sample may be carry-over from other donors' samples. This chain uses TRBV7-2 with TRBJ2-6; D is undetermined. The chain's CDR3 is CASSFFGANVLTF. The CDR3 DNA sequence: TGTGCCAGCAGCTTTTTCGGGGCCAACGTCCTGACTTTC.